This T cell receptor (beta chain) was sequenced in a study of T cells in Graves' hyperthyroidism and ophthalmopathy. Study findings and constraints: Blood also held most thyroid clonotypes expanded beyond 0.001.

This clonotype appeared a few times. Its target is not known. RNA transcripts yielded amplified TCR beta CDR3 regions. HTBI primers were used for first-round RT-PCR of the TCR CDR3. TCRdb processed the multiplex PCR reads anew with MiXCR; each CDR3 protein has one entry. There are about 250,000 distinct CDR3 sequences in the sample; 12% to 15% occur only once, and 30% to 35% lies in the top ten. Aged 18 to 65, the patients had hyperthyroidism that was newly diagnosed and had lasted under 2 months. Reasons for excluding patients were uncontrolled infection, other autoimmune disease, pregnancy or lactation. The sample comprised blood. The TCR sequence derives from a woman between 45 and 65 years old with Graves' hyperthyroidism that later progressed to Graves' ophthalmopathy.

The CDR3 here is CASSWNPGRAPNTEAFF. The CDR3 nucleotides read TGTGCCAGTAGTTGGAACCCGGGACGGGCACCGAACACTGAAGCTTTCTTT. The chain couples TRBV19 to TRBJ1-1; possibly TRBD1 for D (5 bases). The CDR3 totals 17 residues. V shed 5 bases and J shed 1 base, with 20 bases lying between them. The germline CDR1 and CDR2 sequences are LNHDA and SQIVND (reference sequence).